Sequencing of this T cell receptor beta chain was carried out in a study of glioma-infiltrating T cells. TCR alpha and beta CDR3 regions were amplified from RNA using iRepertoire nested multiplex PCR. From the multiplex PCR reads, TCRdb called clonotypes with MiXCR, one entry per CDR3 protein. The data hold more than 110,000 distinct CDR3 sequences, with 35% to 50% observed a single time. The V and J ends lost 3 bases and 1 base respectively, with 4 bases between them. The length of the CDR3 is 13 residues. Germline CDR1 is LNHDA and CDR2 is SQIVND (reference sequence). The chain couples TRBV19 to TRBJ1-5, with D unresolved. Specimen: glioma tissue, nonneoplastic brain tissue, or PBMCs (not recorded which). This receptor was identified in a human donor with low-grade glioma or glioblastoma, undergoing nonglioma brain surgery, or in good health (not recorded which). This CDR3 is CASSITSNQPQHF. DNA for the CDR3: TGTGCCAGTAGTATCACCAGCAATCAGCCCCAGCATTTT.